The 13 T cell receptor beta chains given below trace back to one sample, sequenced in a study of regulatory T cells in long-lasting Graves disease. Arm-PCR with iRepertoire HTBI primers amplified the CDR3 regions for these TCR beta libraries. TCRdb redid the calling of the multiplex PCR reads with MiXCR, one entry per CDR3 protein. The sample contains approximately 470,000 distinct CDR3 sequences, around 21% of which appear only once. Sample time point: persistent/refractory GD, antithyroid drugs over 5 years with positive TRAb. RNA from PBMCs was the source of the TCR library. The material was peripheral blood mononuclear cells (PBMCs), obtained when the disease was refractory, from a patient treated with antithyroid drugs. These TCRs come from a female donor with Graves disease.

The rearrangement uses TRBV5-6 and TRBJ1-2; TRBD1 aligns across 7 bases. Germline V lookup: CDR1 SGHDT, CDR2 YYEEEE. The V gene end was trimmed by 5 bases and the J gene end by 8 bases; junction bases not matched to a gene: 6. This CDR3 region has 12 residues. Here the CDR3 reads CASRTQGEGYTF. The CDR3 nucleotides are TGTGCCAGCAGAACGCAGGGGGAAGGCTACACCTTC.

This clonotype was detected a few times. This chain links TRBV12-3 or TRBV12-4 with TRBJ1-1; 7 bases are a match to TRBD1. Trimming removed 6 bases from V and 5 bases from J; junction bases left unmatched: 6. The CDR3 totals 13 residues. The CDR3 spells CASSHTGVTEAFF. DNA of the CDR3: TGTGCCAGCAGCCATACAGGGGTAACTGAAGCTTTCTTT.

This clonotype was seen only once. The chain recombines TRBV4-3 with TRBJ2-4; D possibly corresponds to TRBD1 (5 bases). The V and J ends lost 3 bases and 1 base respectively, with 7 bases between them. Germline CDR1 and CDR2: LGHNA and YSLEER. The CDR3 has 14 amino acids. The CDR3 DNA reads TGCGCCAGCAGCCACAAGGGGGCCAAAAACATTCAGTACTTC. Protein sequence: CASSHKGAKNIQYF.

This clonotype was seen more than once but under ten times. The genes are TRBV10-3 and TRBJ2-3, with 8 nucleotides matching TRBD1. V was pared by 2 bases and J by 6 bases, with 13 bases of the junction left unmatched. Germline assignment: CDR1 ENHRY and CDR2 SYGVKD. This CDR3 is built from 17 residues. The CDR3 protein is CAISEARTGGGTDTQYF. DNA for the CDR3: TGTGCCATCAGTGAGGCGCGAACAGGGGGAGGAACGGATACGCAGTATTTT.

This chain connects TRBV28 to TRBJ2-3; 8 bases agree with TRBD2. J gave up 9 bases and V 5 bases, and 16 bases lay outside the gene matches. This CDR3 spans 16 amino acids. The V gene's germline CDR1 is MDHEN and CDR2 SYDVKM. CDR3 residues: CASSPRGGGHQGTQYF. The CDR3, as DNA: TGTGCCAGCAGTCCTCGGGGGGGAGGGCATCAGGGGACGCAGTATTTT. Full variable domain (outside the CDR3, taken from reference TRBV28 and TRBJ2-3): DVKVTQSSRYLVKRTGEKVFLECVQDMDHENMFWYRQDPGLGLRLIYFSYDVKMKEKGDIPEGYSVSREKKERFSLILESASTNQTSMYLCASSPRGGGHQGTQYFGPGTRLTVL.

The sample holds one count of this clonotype. J is TRBJ2-4 and V is TRBV19, with a tentative D call TRBD1 (6 bases). Germline V lookup: CDR1 LNHDA, CDR2 SQIVND (reference sequence). The CDR3 has 14 amino acids. Trimming pared 6 bases from V and 8 bases from J, leaving 17 bases between. CDR3 sequence: CASRTTGNGDIQYF. The CDR3 nucleotides read TGTGCCAGTAGGACGACAGGAAATGGGGACATTCAGTACTTC.

This clonotype was observed many times. The chain uses TRBV7-2 and TRBJ2-2, with 8 bases matching TRBD1. Trimming at V came to 0 bases and at J to 4 bases, leaving 7 bases not matched to a gene. Germline V gives CDR1 SGHTA, CDR2 FQGNSA. There are 17 residues in the CDR3. CDR3 sequence: CASSLARRGRVTGELFF. CDR3 bases: TGTGCCAGCAGCTTAGCGCGCAGGGGGCGCGTCACCGGGGAGCTGTTTTTT. Using reference TRBV7-2 and TRBJ2-2 for the parts outside the CDR3, the full variable domain is GAGVSQSPSNKVTEKGKDVELRCDPISGHTALYWYRQSLGQGLEFLIYFQGNSAPDKSGLPSDRFSAERTGGSVSTLTIQRTQQEDSAVYLCASSLARRGRVTGELFFGEGSRLTVL.

This clonotype was picked up many times. The CDR3 reads CASSEDVTVTF. In DNA form, the CDR3 reads TGTGCCAGCAGTGAAGACGTGACGGTCACCTTC. This rearrangement joins TRBV2 to TRBJ1-2, with D hard to call. Germline-derived CDR1 and CDR2 are SNHLY and FYNNEI. Trimming shortened V by 1 base and J by 13 bases, and 10 bases separated the two germline ends. The CDR3 loop spans 11 amino acids.

V and J are TRBV20-1 and TRBJ1-6, with D unclear. V shed 3 bases and J shed 4 bases, with 13 bases lying between them. The germline gives CDR1 DFQATT, CDR2 SNEGSKA (reference sequence). This CDR3 has 15 residues. The CDR3 reads CSASNQGLYNSPLHF. The CDR3 DNA follows: TGCAGTGCTAGCAACCAAGGCTTGTATAATTCACCCCTCCACTTT.

At least ten counts were recorded for this clonotype. This rearrangement joins TRBV11-2 to TRBJ2-7; D might be TRBD2 (6 bases). In germline, CDR1 is SGHAT, CDR2 FQNNGV. There are 13 residues in the CDR3. The V end was cut by 0 bases, the J end by 6 bases, with 9 bases between. CDR3 nucleotides: TGTGCCAGCAGCTTAGATACCGGGGGCGAGCAGTACTTC. It yields the protein CASSLDTGGEQYF.

This clonotype was observed at least ten times. This chain links TRBV2 with TRBJ2-5, with 10 bases aligning to TRBD2. Per germline, CDR1 SNHLY and CDR2 FYNNEI. The CDR3 is made up of 15 amino acids. Unmatched junction bases numbered 2, after V lost 4 bases and J lost 0 bases. The CDR3 DNA follows: TGTGCCAGCAGTGGTAGCGGGGGGTACCAAGAGACCCAGTACTTC. Its protein product is CASSGSGGYQETQYF. Full variable domain (remainder filled in from reference TRBV2 and TRBJ2-5): EPEVTQTPSHQVTQMGQEVILRCVPISNHLYFYWYRQILGQKVEFLVSFYNNEISEKSEIFDDQFSVERPDGSNFTLKIRSTKLEDSAMYFCASSGSGGYQETQYFGPGTRLLVL.

The sample holds a few counts of this clonotype. V usage is TRBV5-1 and J usage is TRBJ2-7; D is undetermined. The CDR3 consists of 15 residues. V was clipped by 4 bases and J by 0 bases, with 14 bases between them. Per germline, CDR1 SGHRS and CDR2 YFSETQ. The CDR3 loop reads CASSLLTGISYEQYF. The DNA of the CDR3 is TGCGCCAGCAGCCTGTTGACTGGAATCTCCTACGAGCAGTACTTC.

This clonotype was observed many times. The rearrangement links TRBV27 to TRBJ1-2, with D perhaps TRBD1 (5 bases). The CDR3 is 17 amino acids. Between the trimmed V and J ends, which lost 3 bases and 0 bases, there was a span of 17 bases. The germline V gene encodes CDR1 MNHEY and CDR2 SMNVEV (reference sequence). CDR3 in amino acids: CASSLGGEGIPNYGYTF. CDR3 in DNA: TGTGCCAGCAGTTTGGGTGGGGAGGGGATACCTAACTATGGCTACACCTTC.